These 24 T cell receptor beta chains originate from one sample sequenced in a study of blood T cells in healthy people across ages. PCR was performed a second time for roughly 6 to 12 cycles using a sample-barcoded 5' primer and a J-beta primer mix. TCRdb reanalysed the 5' RACE reads using MiXCR and keeps one entry per CDR3 protein. In the table there are around 1,700,000 distinct CDR3 sequences, roughly 30% of which are singletons. Sequencing was carried out using blood. Receptor source: a woman aged 25 to 39 in good health.

This clonotype has only a few counts. The chain combines TRBV2 with TRBJ2-1; D is ambiguous. The germline V gene has CDR1 SNHLY and CDR2 FYNNEI. Between the trimmed V and J ends, which lost 6 bases and 8 bases, there was a span of 26 bases. The CDR3 totals 17 residues. Here the CDR3 reads CASRPVQAEAHGDEQFF. In nucleotides, the CDR3 is TGTGCCAGCAGACCGGTCCAGGCTGAAGCCCACGGCGATGAGCAGTTCTTC.

In regard to this clonotype: One end of the junction is discordant with germline, which a read error may explain. V and J are TRBV5-1 and TRBJ2-3; D not certain. This CDR3 spans 15 amino acids. Germline CDR1 is SGHRS and CDR2 is YFSETQ. The CDR3 spells CAGSLGVGLTDTQYF. The DNA of the CDR3 is TGCGCCGGCAGCTTGGGTGTGGGTCTCACAGATACGCAGTATTTT.

There are many counts of this clonotype. The chain couples TRBV7-2 to TRBJ2-3; TRBD2 aligns across 7 bases. The CDR3 runs to 16 residues. Trimming removed 3 bases from V and 4 bases from J; junction bases left unmatched: 10. CDR1 and CDR2 (germline): SGHTA, FQGNSA. The CDR3 DNA reads TGTGCCAGCAGCTTGGGGGGGTTGAGTCGCGCAGATACGCAGTATTTT. It codes for CASSLGGLSRADTQYF.

The chain combines TRBV2 with TRBJ2-5, with TRBD1 identical over 7 bases. CDR3 size: 13 residues. The germline CDR1 and CDR2 sequences are SNHLY and FYNNEI. With V trimmed by 1 base and J by 11 bases, 7 bases remained unmatched. The CDR3 coding sequence is TGTGCCAGCAGTGAAGAGGGGGCAAGGGAGCAGTACTTC. This gives the protein CASSEEGAREQYF.

This clonotype has at least ten counts. The chain has TRBV7-2 and TRBJ1-1; D gene ambiguous. CDR3 size: 16 residues. Germline CDR1 SGHTA, CDR2 FQGNSA. V lost 5 bases and J lost 2, with 18 bases in between. The CDR3 spells CASSLAAGSLNTEAFF. In DNA, the CDR3 is TGTGCCAGCAGCCTTGCGGCCGGCAGTTTAAACACTGAAGCTTTCTTT.

This clonotype turned up a few times. V is TRBV12-3 or TRBV12-4 and J is TRBJ1-1, with 7 bases lining up with TRBD1. This CDR3 comprises 14 residues. V dropped 8 bases and J dropped 3; count of bases not matched to a gene: 9. The CDR3 loop reads CASGPGTDHTEAFF. CDR3 in DNA: TGTGCCAGCGGGCCCGGGACAGATCACACTGAAGCTTTCTTT.

As concerns this clonotype: A much larger clonotype is one base distant, so this may be a read error. V is TRBV28 and J is TRBJ2-5; either TRBD1 or TRBD2 may fit D (5 bases each). V shed 6 bases and J shed 5 bases, with 16 bases lying between them. Germline CDR1 and CDR2: MDHEN and SYDVKM. CDR3 length equals 14 residues. CDR3 nucleotide sequence: TGTGCCAGCAGCCGGGACGCCGACGGGGAGACCCAGTACTTC. It codes for CASSRDADGETQYF.

This clonotype was observed many times. The V and J genes are TRBV4-3 and TRBJ2-5, with 14 nucleotides matching TRBD2. V was clipped by 4 bases and J by 5 bases; unmatched bases: 12. The CDR3 has 18 amino acids. CDR1 is LGHNA, CDR2 YSLEER, per germline. The CDR3 sequence is CASSPRLAGGPEYETQYF. CDR3 DNA: TGCGCCAGCAGCCCCCGACTAGCGGGAGGGCCGGAGTATGAGACCCAGTACTTC.

This clonotype was found a few times. The J gene is TRBJ2-1, the V gene TRBV29-1; 7 bases align to TRBD2. With 6 bases clipped from V and 9 bases from J, the junction kept 8 bases outside the gene matches. CDR3 length: 12 amino acids. Germline loops: CDR1 SQVTM, CDR2 ANQGSEA. The CDR3 loop reads CSVKGLDTEQFF. CDR3 DNA sequence: TGCAGCGTCAAAGGACTAGATACTGAGCAGTTCTTC.

V is TRBV12-3 or TRBV12-4 and J is TRBJ2-3; 8 nucleotides match TRBD2. The length of the CDR3 is 15 residues. V shed 8 bases and J 2 bases; nucleotides not matched to a gene: 9. CDR3 region: CASGGQRGFTDTQYF. DNA of the CDR3: TGTGCCAGCGGAGGGCAGCGGGGGTTCACAGATACGCAGTATTTT.

V usage is TRBV6-5 and J usage is TRBJ2-1; TRBD1 is a possible D gene (6 bases). The V end was cut by 6 bases, the J end by 0 bases, with 12 bases between. The CDR3 has 15 amino acids. The germline CDR1 and CDR2 sequences are MNHEY and SVGAGI. CDR3 sequence reads: CASRLGGSSYNEQFF. The CDR3 region has the DNA TGTGCCAGCAGGCTAGGGGGAAGCTCCTACAATGAGCAGTTCTTC.

This clonotype was seen only a few times. V is TRBV5-4 and J is TRBJ2-5, with D perhaps TRBD2 (6 bases). Deletions cut 0 bases from V and 5 bases from J, with 14 bases between. Germline loops: CDR1 SGHNT, CDR2 YYREEE (reference sequence). This CDR3 is 15 amino acids long. CDR3 amino acids: CASSLGVEGRETQYF. CDR3 sequence (DNA): TGTGCCAGCAGCTTGGGAGTGGAGGGACGGGAGACCCAGTACTTC.

The rearrangement uses TRBV7-2 and TRBJ2-1; D possibly corresponds to TRBD2 (5 bases). V lost 5 bases and J 8 bases, leaving 10 bases between the germline ends. This CDR3 is built from 12 residues. Per germline, CDR1 SGHTA and CDR2 FQGNSA. CDR3 bases: TGTGCCAGCAGCGCGAGGCGGGATGAGCAGTTCTTC. Its protein product is CASSARRDEQFF.

The V call is TRBV4-3, the J call TRBJ2-1; TRBD2 matches 10 bases. The CDR3 has 16 amino acids. The V and J ends lost 1 base and 7 bases, in that order; junction bases with no gene match: 7. Germline assignment: CDR1 LGHNA and CDR2 YSLEER. DNA of the CDR3: TGCGCCAGCAGCCAAGTTCGGTCTAGCGGGAGTAATGAGCAGTTCTTC. Protein: CASSQVRSSGSNEQFF.

This clonotype has only a few counts. The chain has TRBV28 and TRBJ2-5; TRBD2 agrees at 9 bases. The CDR3 extends over 18 amino acids. Trimming removed 6 bases from V and 11 bases from J; junction bases left unmatched: 25. Per germline, CDR1 MDHEN and CDR2 SYDVKM. The CDR3 nucleotides read TGTGCCAGCAGCTCTACAAAAATTCTAGCGGGGTTTGGCATTGAGCAGTACTTC. Translation gives CASSSTKILAGFGIEQYF.

The count of this clonotype is one. The gene calls are TRBV5-1 and TRBJ1-3; TRBD1 aligns across 8 bases. Germline CDR1 SGHRS, CDR2 YFSETQ. Trimming at V came to 1 base and at J to 0 bases, leaving 6 bases not matched to a gene. The CDR3 spans 17 residues. CDR3 DNA sequence: TGCGCCAGCAGCTTGTCAGGGGGCTTCTCCTCTGGAAACACCATATATTTT. The encoded protein is CASSLSGGFSSGNTIYF.

The chain recombines TRBV9 with TRBJ1-1; the D gene is possibly TRBD1 (6 bases). The CDR3 spans 16 residues. Between the trimmed V and J ends, which lost 3 bases and 3 bases, there was a span of 18 bases. Germline V gene lookup returns CDR1 SGDLS and CDR2 YYNGEE. For the CDR3, the DNA is TGTGCCAGCAGCGCCCTACCGGACAGCCGGGACACTGAAGCTTTCTTT. It specifies CASSALPDSRDTEAFF.

This clonotype occurred a few times. The J gene is TRBJ1-1, the V gene TRBV5-1; D is undetermined. Germline CDR1 SGHRS, CDR2 YFSETQ. The CDR3 has 14 amino acids. Deletions cut 7 bases from V and 3 bases from J, with 16 bases between. The CDR3 region is CASHRGSLDTEAFF. In DNA form, the CDR3 reads TGCGCCAGCCATAGAGGGTCGCTTGACACTGAAGCTTTCTTT.

The CDR3 spells CASSSGTARNEQFF. The DNA for the CDR3 is TGCGCCAGCAGCTCCGGGACGGCAAGGAATGAGCAGTTCTTC. The chain carries TRBV5-1 and TRBJ2-1; D tentatively reads TRBD1 or TRBD2 (5 bases each). CDR1 is SGHRS and CDR2 is YFSETQ in the germline V gene. Trimming took 3 bases from V and 7 from J, leaving 14 bases between them. The CDR3 is made up of 14 amino acids.

The V call is TRBV4-1, the J call TRBJ1-1; D gene unclear. The V end lost 1 base, the J end lost 0 bases, and 9 bases lay between the germline ends. The CDR3 covers 15 residues. Germline V gene lookup returns CDR1 MGHRA and CDR2 YSYEKL. The CDR3 coding sequence is TGCGCCAGCAGCCAAGGTCGGGTGATGAACACTGAAGCTTTCTTT. The encoded protein is CASSQGRVMNTEAFF.

A few counts support this clonotype. The chain recombines TRBV21-1 with TRBJ2-5; TRBD1, the D gene given by the table, was not confirmed from the DNA. The DNA matches TRBJ2-7 better at its end, which makes the J call doubtful. TRBV21-1 is a pseudogene segment. CDR3 length equals 14 residues. The CDR3 protein is CAIGDRDRGDEQYF. CDR3 in DNA: TGTGCCATTGGGGACCGGGACAGGGGCGACGAGCAGTACTTC.

V is TRBV12-3 or TRBV12-4 and J is TRBJ1-1, with a weak D call TRBD1 (6 bases). With 5 bases removed from V and 0 bases from J, the gap between germline ends came to 10 bases. This CDR3 spans 14 amino acids. CDR3 coding DNA: TGTGCCAGCAGTCGGACAGAACTGAACACTGAAGCTTTCTTT. Translation: CASSRTELNTEAFF.

This clonotype appeared many times. J is TRBJ1-2 and V is TRBV4-3; no clear D gene. V lost 0 bases to trimming and J lost 7 bases, with 18 bases between them. Germline loops: CDR1 LGHNA, CDR2 YSLEER. This CDR3 is 16 amino acids long. This CDR3 is CASSQDLTKGQAGYTF. The CDR3 nucleotides read TGCGCCAGCAGCCAAGATCTCACAAAGGGTCAAGCTGGCTACACCTTC.

This chain links TRBV7-2 with TRBJ2-3; the match to TRBD2 covers 11 bases. Germline-derived CDR1 and CDR2 are SGHTA and FQGNSA. The CDR3 extends over 21 amino acids. The ends lost 2 bases at V and 2 bases at J; junction bases unmatched: 18. In DNA, the CDR3 is TGTGCCAGCAGCTTACGCGGGCCCTACCTAGCGGGGGGCCGCCTCACAGATACGCAGTATTTT. Residues: CASSLRGPYLAGGRLTDTQYF.